A selection of T cell receptor beta chains follows, all from one sample in a study of immune evolution from preneoplasia to lung adenocarcinoma. TCRdb keeps only in-frame clones here, not all; method: immunoSEQ multiplex PCR. This sample has about 6,600 clones, with 70% to 85% found just once. Sequencing was carried out using FFPE lung adenocarcinoma in situ tissue. All receptors come from a person between 60 and 80 years old with lung adenocarcinoma. Each CDR3 is given with its conserved first and last residue. Each record gives: J gene, V gene, clone size, D gene, CDR3 DNA, CDR3 protein. D genes are given only for firm matches. Clone size, where shown, is once, few, many, or a class for clones that have expanded.

TRBJ2-3 | TRBV7-3 | few | TRBD2 | TGTGCCAGCAGCTTATTTAGCGGGGCCAAAGATACGCAGTATTTT | CASSLFSGAKDTQYF
TRBJ2-3 | TRBV7-2 | - | - | TGTGCCAGCACCATCGGGGATACGCAGTATTTT | CASTIGDTQYF
TRBJ2-7 | TRBV5-1 | - | TRBD1 | TGCGCCAGCAGTCCGGGGCGGACAGGCTACGAGCAGTACTTC | CASSPGRTGYEQYF
TRBJ1-6 | TRBV7-2 | few | - | TGTGCCAGCAGCTTATCGGGGGATTCACCCCTCCACTTT | CASSLSGDSPLHF
TRBJ2-7 | TRBV7-8 | - | - | TGTGCCAGCAGCCCCTATGGAACAGACAAGGACGAGCAGTACTTC | CASSPYGTDKDEQYF
TRBJ2-1 | TRBV7-3 | - | - | TGTGCCAGCAGCTTAACGGGGGACTCCTACAATGAGCAGTTCTTC | CASSLTGDSYNEQFF
TRBJ1-4 | TRBV2 | - | - | TGTGCCAGCAGAGAAGGCAGGGCTCAGGGGGAAAAACTGTTTTTT | CASREGRAQGEKLFF
TRBJ1-1 | TRBV6-5 | once | - | TGTGCCAGCAGGCCTACAGGGATCACTGAAGCTTTCTTT | CASRPTGITEAFF
TRBJ1-1 | TRBV19 | - | - | TGTGCCAGTAGGGGACTTAACACTGAAGCTTTCTTT | CASRGLNTEAFF
TRBJ1-1 | TRBV5-5 | - | - | TGTGCCAGCAGCTTGGCGCCGGCGAACACTGAAGCTTTCTTT | CASSLAPANTEAFF
TRBJ1-1 | TRBV9 | - | TRBD1 | TGTGCCAGCAGCGCACGGACAGGGATTACGAACACTGAAGCTTTCTTT | CASSARTGITNTEAFF
TRBJ1-3 | TRBV9 | large | - | TGTGCCAGCAGCGTAGAGGGCAGATATGGAAACACCATATATTTT | CASSVEGRYGNTIYF
TRBJ2-5 | TRBV10-3 | - | TRBD1 | TGTGCCATCAGTGAGTCGATAGGGACAGGTCAAGAGACCCAGTACTTC | CAISESIGTGQETQYF
TRBJ2-1 | TRBV6-1 | - | - | TGTGCCAGCAATACGGACGGATCCTACAATGAGCAGTTCTTC | CASNTDGSYNEQFF
TRBJ2-1 | TRBV5-5 | once | TRBD1 | TGTGCCAGCAGCCCCGGGACAGCCTCCAATGAGCAGTTCTTC | CASSPGTASNEQFF
TRBJ1-2 | TRBV2 | once | - | TGTGCCAGCAGTGACGGGGTTAACTATGGCTACACCTTC | CASSDGVNYGYTF
TRBJ1-5 | TRBV18 | once | TRBD1 | TGTGCCAGCTCACCTGAACAGGGGGATGGCAATCAGCCCCAGCATTTT | CASSPEQGDGNQPQHF
TRBJ1-5 | TRBV4-2 | - | - | TGTGCCAGCAGCGCGGACAGCGGGGAACAGCCCCAGCATTTT | CASSADSGEQPQHF
TRBJ2-5 | TRBV6-1 | medium-sized | TRBD1 | TGTGCCAGCAGTGAAATGACAGGGGCGCAAGAGACCCAGTACTTC | CASSEMTGAQETQYF
TRBJ1-5 | TRBV6-5 | - | - | TGTGCCAGCAGAGCGGGGTCCCTAGGGAATCAGCCCCAGCATTTT | CASRAGSLGNQPQHF
TRBJ2-7 | TRBV19 | - | TRBD1 | TGTGCCAGTAGGCTCAGGGACAGGGGGCTTAACGAGCAGTACTTC | CASRLRDRGLNEQYF
TRBJ1-2 | TRBV21-1 | once | - | TGTGCCAGCAGCAAAGTAGAGAGTTACTATGGCTACACCTTC | CASSKVESYYGYTF
TRBJ2-3 | TRBV7-9 | - | - | TGTGCCAGCAGCTCCTATACCCTCACAGATACGCAGTATTTT | CASSSYTLTDTQYF
TRBJ1-6 | TRBV7-9 | - | - | TGTGCCAGCAGCGCGCACGCGGCCGGGTATAATTCACCCCTCCACTTT | CASSAHAAGYNSPLHF
TRBJ1-4 | TRBV30 | few | TRBD1 | TGTGCCTTCGGGACAGCTGCAACTAATGAAAAACTGTTTTTT | CAFGTAATNEKLFF
TRBJ2-1 | TRBV9 | - | TRBD2 | TGTGCCAGCAGCGTAGCTTCGGCGGGGGTTTCGAATGAGCAGTTCTTC | CASSVASAGVSNEQFF
TRBJ1-2 | TRBV6-1 | - | TRBD1 | TGTGCCAGCAGTGAAGCCCAGGGGGCGGGTGGCTACACCTTC | CASSEAQGAGGYTF
TRBJ2-1 | TRBV7-6 | - | - | TGTGCCAGCAGCAGTCGTTTGGGGGGGCAAAATGAGCAGTTCTTC | CASSSRLGGQNEQFF
TRBJ2-7 | TRBV4-1 | - | - | TGCGCCAGCAGCCGCCATGGGGACGGTACCTACGAGCAGTACTTC | CASSRHGDGTYEQYF
TRBJ2-7 | TRBV2 | - | - | TGTGCCAGCAGTGCCCCCTTCGACAGGGAGCAGTACTTC | CASSAPFDREQYF
TRBJ2-7 | TRBV4-1 | - | - | TGCGCCAGCAGCCAACCCCGGACGGCCTATACCCCTTACGAGCAGTACTTC | CASSQPRTAYTPYEQYF
TRBJ1-6 | TRBV2 | once | TRBD1 | TGTGCCAGCAGTGTACAGGGGGCTACGGGTAATTCACCCCTCCACTTT | CASSVQGATGNSPLHF
TRBJ2-2 | TRBV6-1 | - | - | TGTGCAAACGCCGGGGAGCTGTTTTTT | CANAGELFF
TRBJ2-5 | TRBV6-5 | - | - | TGTGCCAGCAGTTACTACGGGACGGAAGGGACCCAGTACTTC | CASSYYGTEGTQYF
TRBJ1-1 | TRBV6-5 | - | - | TGTGCCAGCAGTTCCCCAAAAAACACTGAAGCTTTCTTT | CASSSPKNTEAFF
TRBJ1-5 | TRBV5-8 | - | - | TGTGCCAGCAGCTTGGGGCAGAATAGCAATCAGCCCCAGCATTTT | CASSLGQNSNQPQHF
TRBJ1-1 | TRBV6-5 | - | - | TGTGCCAGCAGTTACGAGGTGGGGTTAATGAACACTGAAGCTTTCTTT | CASSYEVGLMNTEAFF
TRBJ1-5 | TRBV10-3 | - | - | TGTGCCGCAGGCGGGGGAGTGGGTAGCAATCAGCCCCAGCATTTT | CAAGGGVGSNQPQHF
TRBJ1-1 | TRBV18 | - | TRBD1 | TGTGCCAGCTCACCACCACGAGACAGGGGATGGTATTATGGCACTGAAGCTTTCTTT | CASSPPRDRGWYYGTEAFF
TRBJ2-7 | TRBV2 | - | - | TGTGCCAGCAGAGGGAGCAGGGATCACTACGAGCAGTACTTC | CASRGSRDHYEQYF
TRBJ2-3 | TRBV19 | - | - | TGTGCCAGTAGGTCCGTTACAGATACGCAGTATTTT | CASRSVTDTQYF
TRBJ1-1 | TRBV29-1 | - | - | TGCAGCGTTGGGGGAGCAGGAGGGTTGGGCACTGAAGCTTTCTTT | CSVGGAGGLGTEAFF
TRBJ2-1 | TRBV7-2 | - | TRBD2 | TGTGCCAGCAGCTTACTAGCGGGTAAGGATGAGCAGTTCTTC | CASSLLAGKDEQFF
TRBJ2-7 | TRBV27 | - | - | TGTGCCAGCAGTGGCGGGACTCGAACATACGAGCAGTACTTC | CASSGGTRTYEQYF
TRBJ1-3 | TRBV10-2 | - | - | TGCGCCAGCAGTGAGTCGACTGGCCTTGGAAACACCATATATTTT | CASSESTGLGNTIYF
TRBJ1-1 | TRBV5-1 | - | - | TGCGCCAGCAGCCCTGAGACAGGTGAGGCTTTCTTT | CASSPETGEAFF
TRBJ2-3 | TRBV5-4 | - | TRBD2 | TGTGCCAGCAGCCGGACTAGCGATAGGGGAGATACGCAGTATTTT | CASSRTSDRGDTQYF
TRBJ2-3 | TRBV4-1 | - | TRBD2 | TGCGCCAGCAGCCAGCCGGGACTAGCGGGGGGGCTGGCTAGCACAGATACGCAGTATTTT | CASSQPGLAGGLASTDTQYF
TRBJ2-1 | TRBV10-2 | - | - | TGCGCCAGCATAAGAGGGGGGCAGGACAATGAGCAGTTCTTC | CASIRGGQDNEQFF
TRBJ1-2 | TRBV7-2 | - | TRBD1 | TGTGCCAGCAGCCTCTCGACAGGGTCCTCTGGCTACACCTTC | CASSLSTGSSGYTF
TRBJ1-2 | TRBV29-1 | - | TRBD1 | TGCAGCGTTGGGACCCGGGACAGGGTAAAAGGCTACACCTTC | CSVGTRDRVKGYTF
TRBJ2-2 | TRBV5-5 | - | - | TGTGCCAGCAGCTTTTCAGGAAGCCCCAGCACCGGGGAGCTGTTTTTT | CASSFSGSPSTGELFF
TRBJ2-1 | TRBV7-8 | once | TRBD2 | TGTGCCAGCAGCGCGGGGGGCCCCAATGAGCAGTTCTTC | CASSAGGPNEQFF
TRBJ2-7 | TRBV6-1 | - | - | TGTGCCAGCAGTGAATGGGGGAACTCCTACGAGCAGTACTTC | CASSEWGNSYEQYF